This T cell receptor (beta chain) was sequenced for a study of metastatic and nonmetastatic thyroid tumors. At the level of the study: Malignant thyroid and benign thyroid patients provided blood and tumor or nodule tissue whose repertoires were compared.

Authors' methods: A classifier for distant metastasis in papillary thyroid cancer was constructed using CDR3 differences observed across clinicopathological groups. TCRdb ran MiXCR on the PCR reads. What appears here as the V and J calls and clone size reflects TCRdb's work, not the paper's. The table has roughly 40,000 clones, about 18% seen once; the top ten hold about 6.8%. As regards this clone: Its antigen is currently unknown.

Findings and caveats of the study: Reported TCR beta diversity, measured in blood and tumor, was significantly higher for malignant thyroid tumors than for benign nodules.

Patients had received no treatment of any kind before thyroid surgery. Germline CDR1 and CDR2: SGHNT and YYREEE (reference sequence). This CDR3 has 15 residues. V was clipped by 0 bases and J by 4 bases; unmatched bases: 4. The chain recombines TRBV5-4 with TRBJ2-1; 7 nucleotides match TRBD1. Sample: blood. This clonotype was sampled from a male donor with papillary thyroid cancer or a benign thyroid nodule (not recorded which). Some clones in this sample may be carry-over from other donors' samples. For the CDR3, the DNA is TGTGCCAGCAGCTTGGGAGGGGGCGGTTACAATGAGCAGTTCTTC. Residues: CASSLGGGGYNEQFF.